This T cell receptor beta chain was identified in a study of T cell repertoires in cytomegalovirus infection. The wider study: In public TCR beta signatures, there were indications of both CMV infection and matching HLA type. Study-level findings and limits: Clonotype analysis showed dominance of the ex vivo response by HLA-C-restricted CMV-specific TCR beta clonotypes.

TCRdb reprocessed the reads with MiXCR, giving one entry per CDR3 protein. This sample has some 940,000 distinct CDR3 sequences; around 32% occur once, and the top ten carry over 11%. V lost 3 bases, J lost 1 base, and 18 bases lay in between. From germline, CDR1 is MGHRA and CDR2 YSYEKL. This CDR3 is 18 amino acids long. Concerning this clonotype: Its antigen remains unknown.

This TCR derives from a human donor in good health (CMV status not recorded). Some clones in this sample may be carry-over from other donors' samples. The material sequenced was cultured CD8+ T cells from PBMCs, taken from culture after CMV antigen stimulation. The J gene is TRBJ2-2, the V gene TRBV4-1; D might be TRBD2 (6 bases). CDR3 sequence (DNA): TGCGCCAGCAGCCAGGACCAATACTTCGGGGGGAACACCGGGGAGCTGTTTTTT. It yields the protein CASSQDQYFGGNTGELFF.